The 29 T cell receptor beta chains below were found in one sample sequenced in a study of graft-versus-host responses after intestinal transplantation. Profiling relied on immunoSEQ multiplex PCR, and the TCRdb table lists in-frame clones only, not all of them. Of around 64,000 clones listed, 90% to 95% are singletons. These receptors' targets are unknown. Sequencing used unstimulated CD4+ T cells sorted from spleen or lymph node cells, obtained before transplant. These receptors all come from a human donor who was the organ donor for an intestinal transplant.

The sample holds one count of this clone. The chain carries TRBV6-1 and TRBJ1-2, with 7 bases matching TRBD1. Germline values: CDR1 MNHNS, CDR2 SASEGT. After removal of 0 bases from V and 5 bases from J, the junction contained 9 bases not matched to a gene. The CDR3 is 16 amino acids. The CDR3 spells CASSEATGQIFYGYTF. The CDR3 coding sequence is TGTGCCAGCAGTGAAGCCACGGGACAGATCTTTTATGGCTACACCTTC.

The chain uses TRBV6-1 and TRBJ2-7, with 11 bases aligning to TRBD1. This CDR3 region has 14 residues. Germline V gene data show CDR1 as MNHNS and CDR2 as SASEGT. The V gene end was trimmed by 7 bases and the J gene end by 2 bases; junction bases not matched to a gene: 4. The CDR3 bases are TGTGCCAGCAAAGGACAGGGGGCAACCTACGAGCAGTACTTC. Translating gives CASKGQGATYEQYF.

The chain links TRBV7-2 to TRBJ2-1; D not resolved. The germline V and J ends were trimmed by 0 bases and 3 bases, with 3 bases remaining between them. CDR1 is SGHTA and CDR2 is FQGNSA in the germline V gene. The CDR3 loop spans 13 amino acids. The CDR3 loop reads CASSLASYNEQFF. The CDR3 DNA is TGTGCCAGCAGCTTAGCTAGCTACAATGAGCAGTTCTTC.

This CDR3 reads CASSLVMETQYF. As DNA, the CDR3 is TGTGCCAGCAGCTTGGTCATGGAGACCCAGTACTTC. This sequence joins TRBV5-4 and TRBJ2-5; D uncertain. Germline loops: CDR1 SGHNT, CDR2 YYREEE (reference sequence). This CDR3 comprises 12 residues. The V and J ends lost 0 bases and 5 bases respectively, with 5 bases between them.

This chain connects TRBV7-8 to TRBJ1-5, with 7 bases matching TRBD1. The CDR3 contains 16 residues. Trimming cost V 5 bases and J 0 bases; bases outside gene matches: 7. Germline values: CDR1 SGHVS, CDR2 FQNEAQ. Here the CDR3 reads CASSPEQGNSNQPQHF. The CDR3 DNA is TGTGCCAGCAGCCCCGAACAGGGGAATAGCAATCAGCCCCAGCATTTT. The full variable domain, in which reference TRBV7-8 and TRBJ1-5 provide the parts outside the CDR3, is GAGVSQSPRYKVAKRGQDVALRCDPISGHVSLFWYQQALGQGPEFLTYFQNEAQLDKSGLPSDRFFAERPEGSVSTLKIQRTQQEDSAVYLCASSPEQGNSNQPQHFGDGTRLSIL.

The rearrangement uses TRBV6-5 and TRBJ2-7; 7 nucleotides match TRBD1. Trimming took 5 bases from V and 2 from J; bases not matched to a gene: 6. Germline values: CDR1 MNHEY, CDR2 SVGAGI. The CDR3 extends over 14 amino acids. The CDR3 sequence is CASSTGDRPYEQYF. The CDR3 region has the DNA TGTGCCAGCAGTACCGGGGACAGACCCTACGAGCAGTACTTC.

The J gene is TRBJ1-1, the V gene TRBV6-5; D perhaps matches TRBD1 (6 bases). The germline V and J ends were trimmed by 7 bases and 12 bases, with 18 bases remaining between them. Germline-derived CDR1 and CDR2 are MNHEY and SVGAGI. The CDR3 extends over 12 amino acids. CDR3 in DNA: TGTGCCAGCACCCGGGACACGGGACAAACTTTCTTT. This sequence encodes CASTRDTGQTFF.

Worth noting for this clone: Other DNA sequences in this specimen translate into the identical CDR3. This chain connects TRBV11-2 to TRBJ1-3, with D hard to call. This CDR3 has 14 amino acids. Trimming took off 1 base at V and 0 bases at J, with 4 bases between the two ends. Germline assignment: CDR1 SGHAT and CDR2 FQNNGV. The CDR3 reads CASSLAGSGNTIYF. Written as DNA, the CDR3 is TGTGCCAGCAGCTTAGCCGGCTCTGGAAACACCATATATTTT.

This sequence joins TRBV6-5 and TRBJ1-5, with D perhaps matching TRBD1 (5 bases). Germline V CDR1 and CDR2: MNHEY, SVGAGI. This CDR3 is built from 15 residues. V lost 7 bases to trimming and J lost 3 bases, with 16 bases between them. The CDR3 here is CASTLPGPYNQPQHF. CDR3 in DNA: TGTGCCAGCACCCTACCGGGACCCTACAATCAGCCCCAGCATTTT.

V is TRBV10-1 and J is TRBJ2-7, with unresolved D. The CDR3 contains 15 residues. In germline, CDR1 is WNHNN, CDR2 SYGVQD (reference sequence). V was pared by 2 bases and J by 3 bases, with 14 bases between. In DNA, the CDR3 is TGCGCCAGCAGTGAGCCCGCATTTCCTCTCTACGAGCAGTACTTC. Translating it yields CASSEPAFPLYEQYF.

The chain uses TRBV14 and TRBJ2-3; TRBD2 matches 8 bases. Unmatched junction bases numbered 3, after V lost 6 bases and J lost 1 base. Germline V gene data show CDR1 as SGHDN and CDR2 as FVKESK. This CDR3 comprises 14 residues. This chain's CDR3 is CASRRAGGTDTQYF. DNA of the CDR3: TGTGCCAGCAGGAGAGCGGGGGGCACAGATACGCAGTATTTT.

The rearrangement uses TRBV10-3 and TRBJ1-2, with TRBD1 matching 8 bases. Germline CDR1 and CDR2: ENHRY and SYGVKD. The CDR3 loop spans 12 amino acids. The trim removed 6 bases at V and 7 bases at J, leaving 4 bases unmatched. CDR3 sequence reads: CAIRDRASGYTF. The CDR3 DNA follows: TGTGCCATCAGGGACAGGGCCAGTGGCTACACCTTC.

V is TRBV18 and J is TRBJ2-7; D is unclear. Germline V lookup: CDR1 KGHSH, CDR2 LQKENI. Trimming cost V 8 bases and J 2 bases, with 13 bases left between them. The CDR3 is 13 residues long. CDR3 DNA sequence: TGTGCCAGCGGTAGGACGGCAACCTACGAGCAGTACTTC. Amino acids: CASGRTATYEQYF.

The chain combines TRBV20-1 with TRBJ1-2; TRBD1 might be the D (5 bases). Germline CDR1 and CDR2: DFQATT and SNEGSKA (reference sequence). V lost 3 bases to trimming and J lost 8 bases, with 10 bases between them. The CDR3 loop spans 11 amino acids. CDR3: CSASWGWGYTF. CDR3 DNA sequence: TGCAGTGCTAGCTGGGGGTGGGGCTACACCTTC.

V gene TRBV18 combines with J gene TRBJ1-5; 8 bases are shared with TRBD1. Germline CDR1 and CDR2: KGHSH and LQKENI. The CDR3 is 14 amino acids. The ends lost 2 bases at V and 7 bases at J; junction bases unmatched: 4. CDR3 in amino acids: CASSPTGGGQPQHF. The CDR3 DNA reads TGTGCCAGCTCACCAACAGGGGGTGGACAGCCCCAGCATTTT.

The rearrangement joins TRBV7-2 to TRBJ1-2, with D uncertain. Trimming took off 4 bases at V and 2 bases at J, with 8 bases between the two ends. Germline CDR1 reads SGHTA; CDR2 reads FQGNSA. This CDR3 contains 13 residues. The CDR3 DNA sequence: TGTGCCAGCAGCTCCCCCTTCAACTATGGCTACACCTTC. It translates to CASSSPFNYGYTF.

The chain joins TRBV5-7 to TRBJ1-1; D is unclear. TRBV5-7 is identified as an open reading frame with a role that is uncertain. The CDR3 runs 15 residues. V was pared by 4 bases and J by 0 bases, with 13 bases between. The CDR3 loop is CASSPIFGMNTEAFF. The CDR3 bases are TGTGCCAGCAGCCCCATTTTCGGGATGAACACTGAAGCTTTCTTT.

The chain carries TRBV13 and TRBJ2-5, with 11 nucleotides matching TRBD2. J gave up 5 bases and V 5 bases, and 7 bases lay outside the gene matches. This CDR3 has 15 residues. Germline values: CDR1 PRHDT, CDR2 FYEKMQ (reference sequence). The CDR3 sequence is CASSMIAGGPETQYF. CDR3 DNA: TGTGCCAGCAGCATGATAGCGGGGGGGCCGGAGACCCAGTACTTC.

The V gene is TRBV2, the J gene TRBJ1-2; TRBD1 agrees at 7 bases. The germline V gene has CDR1 SNHLY and CDR2 FYNNEI. V was pared by 5 bases and J by 8 bases, with 8 bases of the junction left unmatched. CDR3 size: 13 residues. The CDR3 protein is CASSPGGPGGYTF. In DNA, the CDR3 is TGTGCCAGCAGTCCAGGGGGACCGGGGGGCTACACCTTC.

This chain joins TRBV11-2 and TRBJ2-3; D is perhaps TRBD1 (6 bases). There are 14 residues in the CDR3. In germline, CDR1 is SGHAT, CDR2 FQNNGV. Between the trimmed V and J ends, which lost 1 base and 5 bases, there was a span of 10 bases. CDR3 in amino acids: CASSLVGAGDTQYF. CDR3 coding DNA: TGTGCCAGCAGCTTAGTGGGGGCCGGAGATACGCAGTATTTT.

The J gene is TRBJ2-2, the V gene TRBV19; the D gene is possibly TRBD2 (6 bases). Trimming took 0 bases from V and 8 from J, leaving 10 bases between them. This CDR3 region has 14 residues. From germline, CDR1 is LNHDA and CDR2 SQIVND (reference sequence). The CDR3 protein is CASSIEGGTGELFF. The CDR3 DNA follows: TGTGCCAGTAGTATAGAGGGGGGTACGGGGGAGCTGTTTTTT.

This clone was counted between two and nine times. V is TRBV6-1 and J is TRBJ2-7; D is unclear. CDR1 is MNHNS and CDR2 is SASEGT in the germline V gene. Deletions cut 1 base from V and 4 bases from J, with 14 bases between. The CDR3 is 15 residues long. The CDR3 sequence is CASSEDRPPLYEQYF. CDR3 nucleotides: TGTGCCAGCAGTGAAGACAGACCCCCTCTATACGAGCAGTACTTC.

The V and J genes are TRBV29-1 and TRBJ2-3; possible D gene TRBD1, 6 bases. This CDR3 comprises 14 residues. V was pared by 0 bases and J by 1 base, with 8 bases between. Germline V gives CDR1 SQVTM, CDR2 ANQGSEA. In DNA form, the CDR3 reads TGCAGCGTTGAAGAGTACAGGGGCACAGATACGCAGTATTTT. Its protein product is CSVEEYRGTDTQYF.

The chain recombines TRBV15 with TRBJ2-5, with no clear D. Germline CDR1 and CDR2: LNHNV and YYDKDF (reference sequence). CDR3 size: 13 residues. Trimming left V 3 bases short and J 1 base short, with 6 bases between. The chain's CDR3 is CATSRSIQETQYF. The CDR3 DNA reads as TGTGCCACCAGCAGGTCCATCCAAGAGACCCAGTACTTC.

This clone has only a few counts. The chain links TRBV7-2 to TRBJ2-1; 14 bases agree with TRBD2. The CDR3 consists of 16 residues. Germline V gene sequence: CDR1 SGHTA, CDR2 FQGNSA. The J segment lost 7 bases and the V segment lost 5 bases, leaving 7 bases of the junction unmatched. The CDR3 DNA reads TGTGCCAGCAGCCGGCCGACTAGCGGGGGGGCAAATGAGCAGTTCTTC. This translates into CASSRPTSGGANEQFF.

This clone was seen once. V is TRBV7-2 and J is TRBJ1-1; TRBD1 aligns across 7 bases. The CDR3 sequence is 15 residues long. CDR1 and CDR2 from the germline V gene are SGHTA and FQGNSA. V was pared by 5 bases and J by 4 bases, with 10 bases of the junction left unmatched. CDR3 region: CASSPRTGWFTEAFF. The DNA of the CDR3 is TGTGCCAGCAGCCCCAGGACAGGTTGGTTCACTGAAGCTTTCTTT.

V and J are TRBV5-1 and TRBJ2-2; D remains unclear. V shed 4 bases and J shed 6 bases, with 19 bases lying between them. Germline CDR1 SGHRS, CDR2 YFSETQ. The length of the CDR3 is 16 residues. The CDR3 loop reads CASSTNILGLAGELFF. In nucleotides, the CDR3 is TGCGCCAGCAGCACGAATATTTTGGGTTTAGCCGGGGAGCTGTTTTTT.

The chain carries TRBV18 and TRBJ2-5; 7 bases are a match to TRBD1. Germline V lookup: CDR1 KGHSH, CDR2 LQKENI. This CDR3 contains 14 residues. Trimming removed 2 bases from V and 4 bases from J; junction bases left unmatched: 4. CDR3 sequence: CASSPDRVVETQYF. In DNA form, the CDR3 reads TGTGCCAGCTCACCAGACAGGGTAGTAGAGACCCAGTACTTC.

This chain joins TRBV6-1 and TRBJ2-5, with 8 bases that match TRBD2. Near its end, the DNA agrees better with TRBJ2-7, so the J call may be wrong. This CDR3 contains 14 residues. The germline gives CDR1 MNHNS, CDR2 SASEGT. The CDR3 bases are TGTGCCAGCACTAAAGGTAGCGGGGCCTACGAGCAGTACTTC. The encoded protein is CASTKGSGAYEQYF.